This passage covers 21 T cell receptor beta chains from one sample sequenced in a study of shared clonotypes between healthy human individuals. Measured with immunoSEQ multiplex PCR; TCRdb has only the in-frame clones, and not every one. The sample has hundreds of thousands of clones; roughly 72% are singletons. The sample taken for sequencing was PBMCs. Receptors were obtained from a woman in her thirties or forties in good health. Some clones in this sample may be carry-over from other donors' samples.

This clone was counted a single time. The chain has TRBV7-3 and TRBJ2-1; the D gene is possibly TRBD1 (6 bases). CDR1 is SGHTA, CDR2 FQGTGA, per germline. V dropped 1 base and J dropped 4 bases, with 17 bases sitting between them. CDR3 length: 17 residues. This CDR3 is CASSLNPPGAFYNEQFF. Written as DNA, the CDR3 is TGTGCCAGCAGCTTAAATCCCCCAGGGGCTTTTTACAATGAGCAGTTCTTC.

This clone has more than one count but fewer than ten. The chain has TRBV9 and TRBJ1-2; D gene uncertain. V shed 4 bases and J shed 2 bases, with 15 bases lying between them. Germline-derived CDR1 and CDR2 are SGDLS and YYNGEE. This CDR3 contains 15 residues. The CDR3 nucleotides read TGTGCCAGCAGCTCCCCCGCCTGGGGAAACTATGGCTACACCTTC. It specifies CASSSPAWGNYGYTF.

The rearrangement uses TRBV7-6 and TRBJ2-7; 7 nucleotides line up with TRBD2. The CDR3 covers 14 residues. Trimming cost V 3 bases and J 5 bases; bases outside gene matches: 7. Germline assignment: CDR1 SGHVS and CDR2 FNYEAQ. The CDR3: CASSFGGSQDEQYF. Written as DNA, the CDR3 is TGTGCCAGCAGCTTCGGCGGGAGTCAGGACGAGCAGTACTTC.

The chain has TRBV29-1 and TRBJ2-3; D gene ambiguous. The V and J ends lost 4 bases and 4 bases respectively, with 3 bases between them. Germline CDR1 reads SQVTM; CDR2 reads ANQGSEA. CDR3 size: 10 residues. CDR3 DNA: TGCAGCGTTGCTTCAGATACGCAGTATTTT. Translation: CSVASDTQYF.

The V and J genes are TRBV6-4 and TRBJ2-2; a weak D match, TRBD1 (5 bases). The V gene lost 2 bases and the J gene lost 4 bases, with 5 bases spanning the gap. Germline CDR1 MRHNA, CDR2 SNTAGT. The CDR3 extends over 13 amino acids. The CDR3 spells CASSDDSTGELFF. DNA for the CDR3: TGTGCCAGCAGTGACGACAGCACCGGGGAGCTGTTTTTT.

J is TRBJ1-1 and V is TRBV30; 8 positions match TRBD1. The CDR3 is made up of 14 amino acids. The junction had 7 bases not matched to a gene; V was cut back by 3 bases and J by 4 bases. CDR1 and CDR2 from the germline V gene are GTSNPN and SVGIG (reference sequence). The CDR3 loop is CAWSQNRGGTEAFF. DNA for the CDR3: TGTGCCTGGAGCCAAAACAGGGGGGGCACTGAAGCTTTCTTT.

Turning to this clone: This same CDR3 is encoded by further DNA sequences in the sample. V is TRBV2 and J is TRBJ1-2; D is undetermined. This CDR3 region has 12 residues. Per the germline V gene, CDR1 is SNHLY and CDR2 is FYNNEI. The V gene lost 4 bases and the J gene lost 11 bases, with 14 bases spanning the gap. CDR3 residues: CASSVQGSGYTF. Written as DNA, the CDR3 is TGTGCCAGCAGTGTACAAGGAAGCGGTTACACCTTC.

This sequence joins TRBV7-8 and TRBJ2-1; 7 bases agree with TRBD2. V shed 1 base, J shed 4 bases, and the junction held 4 bases outside the gene matches. Looked up from germline, CDR1 is SGHVS and CDR2 is FQNEAQ. The CDR3 runs to 15 residues. CDR3 region: CASSLGASGYNEQFF. The CDR3 coding sequence is TGTGCCAGCAGCTTAGGGGCTAGCGGATACAATGAGCAGTTCTTC.

The chain joins TRBV5-1 to TRBJ1-3, with D possibly TRBD1 on 5 matching bases. The CDR3 is 14 residues long. V lost 6 bases, J lost 4 bases, and 14 bases lay in between. Germline CDR1 is SGHRS and CDR2 is YFSETQ. CDR3 amino acids: CASKEQDAGNTIYF. The CDR3 DNA follows: TGCGCCAGCAAAGAACAGGACGCCGGAAACACCATATATTTT.

The V call is TRBV5-1, the J call TRBJ1-4; the D is unclear. The CDR3 is 14 residues long. V shed 0 bases and J shed 4 bases, with 7 bases lying between them. Per germline, CDR1 SGHRS and CDR2 YFSETQ. The CDR3 protein is CASSLEADNEKLFF. DNA for the CDR3: TGCGCCAGCAGCTTGGAGGCAGATAATGAAAAACTGTTTTTT.

This clone was detected only once. The chain joins TRBV9 to TRBJ2-3, with a possible D match to TRBD2 (5 bases). V lost 0 bases, J lost 0 bases, and 11 bases lay in between. The length of the CDR3 is 16 residues. The germline V gene has CDR1 SGDLS and CDR2 YYNGEE. The CDR3 is CASSVGGRASTDTQYF. CDR3 sequence (DNA): TGTGCCAGCAGCGTAGGAGGGCGGGCTAGCACAGATACGCAGTATTTT.

CDR3 sequence reads: CATGEGRYEQFF. CDR3 sequence (DNA): TGTGCCACCGGGGAGGGCCGTTATGAGCAGTTCTTC. The chain employs TRBV18 and TRBJ2-1, with TRBD2 identical over 7 bases. The CDR3 covers 12 residues. Trimming took 10 bases from V and 8 from J; bases not matched to a gene: 8. Looked up from germline, CDR1 is KGHSH and CDR2 is LQKENI.

The chain recombines TRBV9 with TRBJ2-3, with D possibly called TRBD1 or TRBD2 (5 bases each). V was shortened by 3 bases and J by 4 bases, with 15 bases between the two germline ends. This CDR3 is 15 amino acids long. CDR1 SGDLS and CDR2 YYNGEE come from the germline V gene. The CDR3 nucleotides are TGTGCCAGCAGCGGGGGACCGGGTGGAGCAGATACGCAGTATTTT. Protein product: CASSGGPGGADTQYF.

The V gene is TRBV5-1, the J gene TRBJ2-2; 7 positions agree with TRBD1. The ends lost 3 bases at V and 5 bases at J; junction bases unmatched: 7. The germline V gene encodes CDR1 SGHRS and CDR2 YFSETQ. The CDR3 runs to 15 residues. Here the CDR3 reads CASSSTGVKTGELFF. The CDR3 DNA follows: TGCGCCAGCAGCTCCACAGGGGTAAAGACCGGGGAGCTGTTTTTT.

The CDR3 bases are TGTGCCAGCAGCTTAGGACAGGGAGGTTCCTACGAGCAGTACTTC. Translation: CASSLGQGGSYEQYF. The chain recombines TRBV7-6 with TRBJ2-7; D perhaps matches TRBD1 (7 bases). V gave up 1 base and J gave up 1 base, with 11 bases separating them. The CDR3 sequence is 15 residues long. The V gene's germline CDR1 is SGHVS and CDR2 FNYEAQ. The full variable domain, with the rest looked up from reference TRBV7-6 and TRBJ2-7, is GAGVSQSPRYKVTKRGQDVALRCDPISGHVSLYWYRQALGQGPEFLTYFNYEAQQDKSGLPNDRFSAERPEGSISTLTIQRTEQRDSAMYRCASSLGQGGSYEQYFGPGTRLTVT.

The chain couples TRBV6-1 to TRBJ1-4, with a possible D match to TRBD1 (6 bases). Germline loops: CDR1 MNHNS, CDR2 SASEGT. V lost 2 bases and J 3 bases, leaving 13 bases between the germline ends. This CDR3 region has 16 residues. Written as DNA, the CDR3 is TGTGCCAGCAGTGAATCCTCAGGGGCGGCTAATGAAAAACTGTTTTTT. As protein: CASSESSGAANEKLFF.

The rearrangement joins TRBV19 to TRBJ1-1; D not resolved. CDR3 length equals 12 residues. The V gene's germline CDR1 is LNHDA and CDR2 SQIVND (reference sequence). Trimming shortened V by 1 base and J by 5 bases, and 5 bases separated the two germline ends. The CDR3 reads CASSIGATEAFF. The CDR3 region has the DNA TGTGCCAGTAGTATAGGCGCGACTGAAGCTTTCTTT.

The chain employs TRBV21-1 and TRBJ2-2; the table names TRBD2, a call not compared with the DNA. TRBV21-1 is annotated as a pseudogene. The CDR3 is 18 residues long. CDR3 coding DNA: TGTGCCAGCAGCAAGAATCTCACCGGGACTACAATTGCCGGGGAGCTGTTTTTT. Translation gives CASSKNLTGTTIAGELFF.

This clone has a handful of counts. The genes are TRBV7-9 and TRBJ2-7, with D tentatively TRBD1 or TRBD2 (5 bases each). Trimming shortened V by 4 bases and J by 0 bases, and 16 bases separated the two germline ends. The CDR3 extends over 16 amino acids. Germline lookup yields CDR1 SEHNR and CDR2 FQNEAQ (reference sequence). Here the CDR3 reads CASSYDSGTFSYEQYF. The DNA for the CDR3 is TGTGCCAGCAGCTACGATTCCGGGACGTTCTCCTACGAGCAGTACTTC. The variable domain in full, completed from reference TRBV7-9 and TRBJ2-7, reads DTGVSQNPRHKITKRGQNVTFRCDPISEHNRLYWYRQTLGQGPEFLTYFQNEAQLEKSRLLSDRFSAERPKGSFSTLEIQRTEQGDSAMYLCASSYDSGTFSYEQYFGPGTRLTVT.

This clone was recorded a few times. The genes are TRBV12-5 and TRBJ1-1, with D possibly being TRBD1 (5 bases). Germline-derived CDR1 and CDR2 are LGHNT and FRNRAP. This CDR3 contains 13 residues. Trimming cost V 5 bases and J 2 bases, with 9 bases left between them. In DNA, the CDR3 is TGTGCTAGTGGTCCGGACACCAACACTGAAGCTTTCTTT. Translated, it gives CASGPDTNTEAFF.

Many counts were recorded for this clone. Other DNA sequences in the sample encode the same CDR3. V gene TRBV6-4 combines with J gene TRBJ2-2; D is ambiguous. The CDR3 sequence is 14 residues long. The germline gives CDR1 MRHNA, CDR2 SNTAGT. Trimming took 3 bases from V and 5 from J, leaving 10 bases between them. The CDR3: CASSEVADTGELFF. The CDR3 nucleotides read TGTGCCAGCAGTGAAGTGGCGGATACCGGGGAGCTGTTTTTT.